These 19 T cell receptor beta chains were all obtained from the same sample, sequenced in a study of T cells in tuberculosis. After thawing and overnight rest, PBMC were stained with GMM-loaded CD1B tetramer, viability dye and anti-CD3 for sorting. C32 glucose monomycolate from Rhodococcus equi was loaded onto the CD1B tetramers. Sequenced by immunoSEQ multiplex PCR; TCRdb stores in-frame clones only, minus some. The sample has about 54,000 clones, approximately 85% seen once; the top ten hold less than 25%. Sequenced input: CD1b-GMM tetramer-negative cells sorted from PBMCs. The receptors come from an adult woman with latent tuberculosis.

The gene calls are TRBV5-6 and TRBJ1-2; tentative D call: TRBD1 (5 bases). Deletions cut 4 bases from V and 3 bases from J, with 16 bases between. The germline CDR1 and CDR2 sequences are SGHDT and YYEEEE. The CDR3 is 15 amino acids. In DNA, the CDR3 is TGTGCCAGCAGCCCCGGGACTGCGCGGCACTATGGCTACACCTTC. Encoded protein: CASSPGTARHYGYTF.

V usage is TRBV4-3 and J usage is TRBJ1-4; D is perhaps TRBD1 (5 bases). V was cut by 1 base and J by 10 bases, with 13 bases left in between. Germline values: CDR1 LGHNA, CDR2 YSLEER. This CDR3 region has 14 residues. CDR3 loop: CASSQGGDLGKLFF. The DNA for the CDR3 is TGCGCCAGCAGCCAAGGGGGGGACCTCGGAAAACTGTTTTTT.

The CDR3 nucleotides are TGCAGCGTTCTCGGGTATGATGGCTACACCTTC. Encoded protein: CSVLGYDGYTF. This sequence joins TRBV29-1 and TRBJ1-2; D call uncertain. The CDR3 runs 11 residues. Trimming removed 5 bases at V and 6 bases at J, with 10 bases between. The germline CDR1 and CDR2 sequences are SQVTM and ANQGSEA.

The chain employs TRBV4-1 and TRBJ1-1, with a tentative D call TRBD1 (5 bases). The CDR3 contains 15 residues. V lost 1 base to trimming and J lost 3 bases, with 12 bases between them. From germline, CDR1 is MGHRA and CDR2 YSYEKL. The CDR3 is CASSQAYSGDTEAFF. In DNA form, the CDR3 reads TGCGCCAGCAGCCAAGCTTACTCGGGGGACACTGAAGCTTTCTTT.

The chain links TRBV7-2 to TRBJ1-1, with D hard to call. The germline gives CDR1 SGHTA, CDR2 FQGNSA. The CDR3 spans 13 residues. Deletions cut 0 bases from V and 7 bases from J, with 9 bases between. The CDR3 is CASSLALQLEAFF. The CDR3 DNA reads as TGTGCCAGCAGCTTAGCGCTACAGCTTGAAGCTTTCTTT.

The rearrangement links TRBV7-6 to TRBJ1-1; 9 positions agree with TRBD1. This CDR3 region has 13 residues. The ends lost 5 bases at V and 7 bases at J; junction bases unmatched: 5. CDR1 is SGHVS, CDR2 FNYEAQ, per germline. The CDR3 loop reads CASSNRGRGEAFF. In DNA, the CDR3 is TGTGCCAGCAGCAACAGGGGGCGGGGTGAAGCTTTCTTT.

The chain carries TRBV28 and TRBJ2-5, with a tentative D call TRBD1 (6 bases). Germline assignment: CDR1 MDHEN and CDR2 SYDVKM. V was trimmed by 2 bases and J by 5 bases, leaving 9 bases between them. The CDR3 totals 13 residues. The DNA for the CDR3 is TGTGCCAGCAGTTTAGGGGGCATGGAGACCCAGTACTTC. Its translation: CASSLGGMETQYF.

This chain connects TRBV7-9 to TRBJ1-2; TRBD1 aligns across 8 bases. Trimming cost V 1 base and J 8 bases; bases outside gene matches: 9. CDR1 and CDR2 (germline): SEHNR, FQNEAQ (reference sequence). This CDR3 is built from 15 residues. The CDR3 protein is CASSLEGQTGDGYTF. In DNA form, the CDR3 reads TGTGCCAGCAGCTTAGAAGGTCAGACAGGGGACGGCTACACCTTC.

This chain uses TRBV6-6 with TRBJ1-5, with unresolved D. The CDR3 runs to 15 residues. V dropped 3 bases and J dropped 3 bases, with 12 bases sitting between them. CDR1 MNHNY and CDR2 SVGAGI come from the germline V gene (reference sequence). The CDR3, as DNA: TGTGCCAGCAGTTATTACACGAAGTCCAATCAGCCCCAGCATTTT. Its protein product is CASSYYTKSNQPQHF.

The V call is TRBV6-5, the J call TRBJ1-5; 10 bases line up with TRBD1. The CDR3 runs to 15 residues. The germline CDR1 and CDR2 sequences are MNHEY and SVGAGI. V lost 0 bases to trimming and J lost 5 bases; unmatched junction nucleotides: 1. The CDR3 sequence is CASSYSGTGDQPQHF. CDR3 in DNA: TGTGCCAGCAGTTACTCGGGGACAGGGGATCAGCCCCAGCATTTT.

The J gene is TRBJ1-5, the V gene TRBV4-1; D not resolved. CDR3 length: 16 residues. Germline V gene lookup returns CDR1 MGHRA and CDR2 YSYEKL. V dropped 0 bases and J dropped 2 bases, with 11 bases sitting between them. Written as DNA, the CDR3 is TGCGCCAGCAGCCAAGACGGCGGTATTGGCAATCAGCCCCAGCATTTT. Protein product: CASSQDGGIGNQPQHF.

This chain links TRBV29-1 with TRBJ1-1; the D gene is possibly TRBD1 (6 bases). The V end lost 5 bases, the J end lost 4 bases, and 14 bases lay between the germline ends. The CDR3 loop spans 13 amino acids. CDR1 is SQVTM and CDR2 is ANQGSEA in the germline V gene. This chain's CDR3 is CSVLNRVGTEAFF. The CDR3 nucleotides are TGCAGCGTTCTTAACAGGGTGGGCACTGAAGCTTTCTTT. Full variable domain (remainder filled in from reference TRBV29-1 and TRBJ1-1): SAVISQKPSRDICQRGTSLTIQCQVDSQVTMMFWYRQQPGQSLTLIATANQGSEATYESGFVIDKFPISRPNLTFSTLTVSNMSPEDSSIYLCSVLNRVGTEAFFGQGTRLTVV.

The chain's CDR3 is CASSQDPGQAGNTIYF. The DNA of the CDR3 is TGCGCCAGCAGCCAAGACCCAGGGCAGGCTGGAAACACCATATATTTT. The chain employs TRBV4-3 and TRBJ1-3, with a tentative D call TRBD1 (5 bases). The CDR3 has 16 residues. Per the germline V gene, CDR1 is LGHNA and CDR2 is YSLEER. V was cut by 0 bases and J by 2 bases, with 11 bases left in between.

The chain links TRBV19 to TRBJ1-3; D unclear. CDR1 and CDR2 (germline): LNHDA, SQIVND (reference sequence). The CDR3 spans 14 residues. With 6 bases removed from V and 0 bases from J, the gap between germline ends came to 9 bases. DNA of the CDR3: TGTGCCAGTAGCTTGAGAGGCTCTGGAAACACCATATATTTT. This gives the protein CASSLRGSGNTIYF. The full variable domain, its missing parts supplied by reference TRBV19 and TRBJ1-3, is DGGITQSPKYLFRKEGQNVTLSCEQNLNHDAMYWYRQDPGQGLRLIYYSQIVNDFQKGDIAEGYSVSREKKESFPLTVTSAQKNPTAFYLCASSLRGSGNTIYFGEGSWLTVV.

This clone occurred once. The chain employs TRBV23-1 and TRBJ1-2, with a tentative D call TRBD1 (5 bases). TRBV23-1 is an ORF, with its function uncertain. Trimming stripped 9 bases from V and 3 bases from J, with 11 bases between. The CDR3 sequence is 12 residues long. Here the CDR3 reads CARLDTDYGYTF. CDR3 coding DNA: TGCGCCAGGTTGGACACTGACTATGGCTACACCTTC.

The rearrangement uses TRBV10-3 and TRBJ1-6, with D hard to call. V gave up 0 bases and J gave up 7 bases, with 13 bases separating them. This CDR3 has 16 amino acids. CDR1 is ENHRY and CDR2 is SYGVKD in the germline V gene. The CDR3 protein is CAISESGEGGNSPLHF. The CDR3, as DNA: TGTGCCATCAGTGAGTCTGGGGAGGGAGGGAATTCACCCCTCCACTTT.

The chain couples TRBV7-3 to TRBJ1-4; D call uncertain. The CDR3 has 15 residues. V lost 0 bases and J 3 bases, leaving 8 bases between the germline ends. The germline V gene encodes CDR1 SGHTA and CDR2 FQGTGA. The CDR3 nucleotides read TGTGCCAGCAGCTTAACGGGCGGGTCTAATGAAAAACTGTTTTTT. Amino acids: CASSLTGGSNEKLFF. The full variable domain, its missing parts supplied by reference TRBV7-3 and TRBJ1-4, is GAGVSQTPSNKVTEKGKYVELRCDPISGHTALYWYRQSLGQGPEFLIYFQGTGAADDSGLPNDRFFAVRPEGSVSTLKIQRTERGDSAVYLCASSLTGGSNEKLFFGSGTQLSVL.

The chain joins TRBV6-1 to TRBJ2-2; 8 positions match TRBD2. Trimming cost V 0 bases and J 5 bases; bases outside gene matches: 11. Germline V CDR1 and CDR2: MNHNS, SASEGT. This CDR3 region has 18 residues. CDR3 residues: CASSEAGWSGSLTGELFF. The CDR3 DNA sequence: TGTGCCAGCAGTGAAGCCGGGTGGAGCGGGAGTCTAACCGGGGAGCTGTTTTTT.

CDR3 sequence reads: CATEEGVRSGNTIYF. For the CDR3, the DNA is TGTGCCACCGAGGAAGGGGTTCGCTCTGGAAACACCATATATTTT. V usage is TRBV15 and J usage is TRBJ1-3; tentative D call: TRBD1 (5 bases). There are 15 residues in the CDR3. Germline CDR1 LNHNV, CDR2 YYDKDF (reference sequence). The V end was cut by 8 bases, the J end by 0 bases, with 14 bases between.